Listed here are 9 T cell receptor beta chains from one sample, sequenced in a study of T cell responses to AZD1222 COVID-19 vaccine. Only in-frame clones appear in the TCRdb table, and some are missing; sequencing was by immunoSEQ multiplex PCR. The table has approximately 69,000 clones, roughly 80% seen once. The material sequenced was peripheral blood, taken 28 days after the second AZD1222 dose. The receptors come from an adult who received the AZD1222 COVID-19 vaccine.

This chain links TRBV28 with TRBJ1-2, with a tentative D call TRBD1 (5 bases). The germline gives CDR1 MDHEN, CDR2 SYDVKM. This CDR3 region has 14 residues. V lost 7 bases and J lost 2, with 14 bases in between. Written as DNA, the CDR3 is TGTGCCAGCACCCTCGGGGGGGGGAACTATGGCTACACCTTC. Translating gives CASTLGGGNYGYTF.

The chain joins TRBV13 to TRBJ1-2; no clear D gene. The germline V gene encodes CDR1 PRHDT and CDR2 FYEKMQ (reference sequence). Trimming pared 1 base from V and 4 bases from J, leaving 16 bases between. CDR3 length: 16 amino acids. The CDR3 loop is CASSLVFPGGSYGYTF. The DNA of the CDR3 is TGTGCCAGCAGCTTAGTATTTCCGGGCGGTAGCTATGGCTACACCTTC.

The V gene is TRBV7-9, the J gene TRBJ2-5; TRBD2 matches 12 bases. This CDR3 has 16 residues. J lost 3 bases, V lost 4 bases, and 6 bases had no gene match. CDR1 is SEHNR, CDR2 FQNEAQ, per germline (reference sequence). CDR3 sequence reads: CASSSLAGGQKETQYF. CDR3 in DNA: TGTGCCAGCAGCTCTCTAGCGGGGGGGCAGAAAGAGACCCAGTACTTC. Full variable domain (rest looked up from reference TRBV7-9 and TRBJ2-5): DTGVSQNPRHKITKRGQNVTFRCDPISEHNRLYWYRQTLGQGPEFLTYFQNEAQLEKSRLLSDRFSAERPKGSFSTLEIQRTEQGDSAMYLCASSSLAGGQKETQYFGPGTRLLVL.

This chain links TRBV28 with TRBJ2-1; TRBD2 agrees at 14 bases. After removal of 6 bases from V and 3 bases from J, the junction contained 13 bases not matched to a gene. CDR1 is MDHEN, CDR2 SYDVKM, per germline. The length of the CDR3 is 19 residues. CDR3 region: CASSHPGLAGDYRYNEQFF. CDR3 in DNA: TGTGCCAGCAGCCACCCGGGACTAGCGGGGGACTACCGCTACAATGAGCAGTTCTTC.

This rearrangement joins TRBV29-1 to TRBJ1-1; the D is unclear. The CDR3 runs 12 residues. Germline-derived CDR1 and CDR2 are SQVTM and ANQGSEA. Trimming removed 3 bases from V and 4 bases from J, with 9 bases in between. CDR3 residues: CSVDLTGTEAFF. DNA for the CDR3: TGCAGCGTTGATTTGACGGGCACTGAAGCTTTCTTT.

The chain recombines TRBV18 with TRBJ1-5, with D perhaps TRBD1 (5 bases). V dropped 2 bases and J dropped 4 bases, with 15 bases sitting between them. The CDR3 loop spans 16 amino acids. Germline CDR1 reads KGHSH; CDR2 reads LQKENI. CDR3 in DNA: TGTGCCAGCTCACCATTCCAGGTCGGGGGGAATCAGCCCCAGCATTTT. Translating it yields CASSPFQVGGNQPQHF.

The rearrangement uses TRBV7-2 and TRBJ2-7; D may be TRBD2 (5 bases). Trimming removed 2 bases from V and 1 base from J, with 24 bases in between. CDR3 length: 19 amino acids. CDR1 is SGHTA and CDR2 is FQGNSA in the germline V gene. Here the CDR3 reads CASSLTDTGIRGRSYEQYF. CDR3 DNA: TGTGCCAGCAGCTTAACAGACACGGGCATCCGAGGGCGTTCCTACGAGCAGTACTTC.

As DNA, the CDR3 is TGTGCCAGCAGCTGGACTAGCGGATACACAGATACGCAGTATTTT. Encoded protein: CASSWTSGYTDTQYF. The rearrangement uses TRBV11-3 and TRBJ2-3, with 10 bases matching TRBD2. Trimming removed 4 bases from V and 2 bases from J; junction bases left unmatched: 3. The CDR3 extends over 15 amino acids. Germline-derived CDR1 and CDR2 are SGHNT and YENEEA.

CDR3 DNA sequence: TGTGCCAGCAGCCCACCGGGACGGAACTACGAGCAGTACTTC. It yields the protein CASSPPGRNYEQYF. The rearrangement uses TRBV3-1 (or the pseudogene TRBV3-2) and TRBJ2-7; the D call may be TRBD1 or TRBD2 (5 bases each). The germline V gene has CDR1 LGHDT and CDR2 YNNKEL (reference sequence). This CDR3 is 14 amino acids long. The V end was cut by 4 bases, the J end by 3 bases, with 13 bases between.